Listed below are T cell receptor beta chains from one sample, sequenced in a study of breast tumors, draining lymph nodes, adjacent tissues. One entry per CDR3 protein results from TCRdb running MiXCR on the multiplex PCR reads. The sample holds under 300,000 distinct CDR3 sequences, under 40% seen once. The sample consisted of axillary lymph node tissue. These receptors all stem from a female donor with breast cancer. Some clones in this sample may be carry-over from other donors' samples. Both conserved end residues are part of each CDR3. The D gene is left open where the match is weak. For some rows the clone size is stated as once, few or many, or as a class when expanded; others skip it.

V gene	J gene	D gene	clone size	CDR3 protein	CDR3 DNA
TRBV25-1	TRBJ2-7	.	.	CASSAIRDNYEQYF	TGTGCCAGCAGTGCTATCCGGGACAACTACGAGCAGTACTTC
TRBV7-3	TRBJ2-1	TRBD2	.	CASSPTSGGANEQFF	TGTGCCAGCAGCCCGACTAGCGGGGGGGCCAATGAGCAGTTCTTC
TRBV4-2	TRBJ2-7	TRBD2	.	CASSQDRNSGGPYNEQYF	TGTGCCAGCAGCCAAGATCGGAATAGCGGGGGCCCCTACAATGAGCAGTACTTC
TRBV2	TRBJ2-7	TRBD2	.	CASMGPSGRGGHEQYF	TGCGCCAGCATGGGTCCTAGCGGGAGGGGCGGTCACGAGCAGTACTTC
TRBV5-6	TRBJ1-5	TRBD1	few	CASSRIEGAGNQPQHF	TGTGCCAGCAGCCGGATTGAGGGGGCTGGCAATCAGCCCCAGCATTTT
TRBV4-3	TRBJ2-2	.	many	CASSQQYTGELFF	TGCGCCAGCAGCCAACAATACACCGGGGAGCTGTTTTTT
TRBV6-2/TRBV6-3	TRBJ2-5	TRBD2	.	CASSPIRTSGETQYF	TGTGCCAGCAGCCCTATCAGGACTAGCGGCGAGACCCAGTACTTC
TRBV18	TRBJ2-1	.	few	CASSPQLGAHFF	TGTGCCAGCTCACCACAGCTGGGGGCTCATTTCTTC
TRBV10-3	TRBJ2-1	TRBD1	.	CAISPGTGLSNEQFF	TGTGCCATCAGCCCCGGGACAGGGCTAAGCAATGAGCAGTTCTTC
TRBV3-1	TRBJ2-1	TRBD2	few	CASSRLAGFNEQFF	TGTGCCAGCAGCCGACTAGCGGGATTCAATGAGCAGTTCTTC
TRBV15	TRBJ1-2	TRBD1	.	CATSREGRGNGYTF	TGTGCCACCAGCAGAGAAGGCAGGGGGAATGGCTACACCTTC
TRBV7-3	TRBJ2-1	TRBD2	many	CASSKLAGAYNEQFF	TGTGCCAGCAGCAAACTAGCGGGAGCTTACAATGAGCAGTTCTTC
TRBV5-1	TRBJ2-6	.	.	CASGWGPSQSGANVLTF	TGCGCCAGCGGCTGGGGGCCCTCCCAATCCGGGGCCAACGTCCTGACTTTC
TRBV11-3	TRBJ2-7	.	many	CASSENHFYEQYF	TGTGCCAGCAGCGAAAACCATTTCTACGAGCAGTACTTC
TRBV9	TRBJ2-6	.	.	CASSVDEGMGAGANVLTF	TGTGCCAGCAGCGTAGATGAAGGTATGGGGGCTGGGGCCAACGTCCTGACTTTC
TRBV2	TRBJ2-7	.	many	CASRGPSYEQYF	TGTGCCAGCAGGGGGCCCTCCTACGAGCAGTACTTC
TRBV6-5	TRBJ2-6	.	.	CASTRTGANVLTF	TGTGCCAGCACCCGAACTGGGGCCAACGTCCTGACTTTC